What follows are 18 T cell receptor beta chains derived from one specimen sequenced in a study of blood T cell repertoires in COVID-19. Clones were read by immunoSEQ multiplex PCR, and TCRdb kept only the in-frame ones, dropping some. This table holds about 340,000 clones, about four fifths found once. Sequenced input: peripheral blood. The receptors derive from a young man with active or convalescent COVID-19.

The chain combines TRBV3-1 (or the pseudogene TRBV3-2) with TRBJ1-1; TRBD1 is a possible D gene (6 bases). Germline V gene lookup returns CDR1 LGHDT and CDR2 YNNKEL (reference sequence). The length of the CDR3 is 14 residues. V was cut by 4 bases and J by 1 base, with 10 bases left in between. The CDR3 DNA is TGTGCCAGCAGCCTCAGGGGCGGGAACACTGAAGCTTTCTTT. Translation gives CASSLRGGNTEAFF.

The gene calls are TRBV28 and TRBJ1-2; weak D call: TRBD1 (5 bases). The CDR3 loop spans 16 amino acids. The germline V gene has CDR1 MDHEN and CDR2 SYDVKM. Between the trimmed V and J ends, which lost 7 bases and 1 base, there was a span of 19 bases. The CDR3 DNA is TGTGCCAGCATAAGGGCCAGGGCGGTACGTAACTATGGCTACACCTTC. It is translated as CASIRARAVRNYGYTF.

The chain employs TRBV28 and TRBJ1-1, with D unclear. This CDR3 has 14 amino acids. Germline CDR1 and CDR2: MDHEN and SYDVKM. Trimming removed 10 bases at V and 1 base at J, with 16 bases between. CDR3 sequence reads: CATWAGRRNTEAFF. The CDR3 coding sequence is TGTGCCACATGGGCTGGCCGCCGGAACACTGAAGCTTTCTTT.

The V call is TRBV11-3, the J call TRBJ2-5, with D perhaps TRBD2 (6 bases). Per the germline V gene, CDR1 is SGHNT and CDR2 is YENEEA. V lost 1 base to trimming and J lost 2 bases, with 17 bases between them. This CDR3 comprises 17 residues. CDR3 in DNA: TGTGCCAGCAGCTTAGGAGGGCCCTCGGGGGTACAAGAGACCCAGTACTTC. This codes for CASSLGGPSGVQETQYF. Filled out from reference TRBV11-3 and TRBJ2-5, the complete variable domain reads EAGVVQSPRYKIIEKKQPVAFWCNPISGHNTLYWYLQNLGQGPELLIRYENEEAVDDSQLPKDRFSAERLKGVDSTLKIQPAELGDSAVYLCASSLGGPSGVQETQYFGPGTRLLVL.

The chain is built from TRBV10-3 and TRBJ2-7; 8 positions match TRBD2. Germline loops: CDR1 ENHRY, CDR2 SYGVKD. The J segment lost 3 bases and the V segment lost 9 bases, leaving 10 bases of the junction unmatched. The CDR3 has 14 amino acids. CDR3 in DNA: TGTGCCATTAGAGACGGGACTAGTAACTACGAGCAGTACTTC. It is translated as CAIRDGTSNYEQYF.

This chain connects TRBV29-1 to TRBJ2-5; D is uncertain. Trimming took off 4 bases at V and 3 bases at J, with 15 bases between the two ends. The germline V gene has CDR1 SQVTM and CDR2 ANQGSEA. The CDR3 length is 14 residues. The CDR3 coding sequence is TGCAGCGTTGCATACGCAGTGCTAGAAGAGACCCAGTACTTC. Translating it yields CSVAYAVLEETQYF.

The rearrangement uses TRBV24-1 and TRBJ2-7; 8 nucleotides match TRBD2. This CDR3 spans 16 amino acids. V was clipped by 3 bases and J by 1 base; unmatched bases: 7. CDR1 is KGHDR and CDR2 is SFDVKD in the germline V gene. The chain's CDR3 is CATSDRSGGRSYEQYF. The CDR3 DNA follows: TGTGCCACCAGTGATAGGAGCGGGGGCCGGTCCTACGAGCAGTACTTC.

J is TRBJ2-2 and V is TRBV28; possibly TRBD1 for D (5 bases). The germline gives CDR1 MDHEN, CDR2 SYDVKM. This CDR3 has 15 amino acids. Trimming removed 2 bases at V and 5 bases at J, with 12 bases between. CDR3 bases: TGTGCCAGCAGTTTACCGGGCAGGGTAACCGGGGAGCTGTTTTTT. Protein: CASSLPGRVTGELFF. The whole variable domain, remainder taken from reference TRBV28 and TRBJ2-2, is DVKVTQSSRYLVKRTGEKVFLECVQDMDHENMFWYRQDPGLGLRLIYFSYDVKMKEKGDIPEGYSVSREKKERFSLILESASTNQTSMYLCASSLPGRVTGELFFGEGSRLTVL.

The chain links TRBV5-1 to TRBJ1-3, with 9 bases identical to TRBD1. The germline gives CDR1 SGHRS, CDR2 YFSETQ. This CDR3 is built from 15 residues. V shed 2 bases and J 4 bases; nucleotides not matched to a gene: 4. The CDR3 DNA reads TGCGCCAGCAGCTTACAGGGGGCAGCGGGAAACACCATATATTTT. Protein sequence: CASSLQGAAGNTIYF.

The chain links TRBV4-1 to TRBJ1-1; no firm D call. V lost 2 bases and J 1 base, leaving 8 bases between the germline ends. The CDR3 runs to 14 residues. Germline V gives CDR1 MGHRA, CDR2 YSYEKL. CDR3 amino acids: CASSQFTANTEAFF. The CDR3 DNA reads TGCGCCAGCAGCCAATTTACAGCGAACACTGAAGCTTTCTTT.

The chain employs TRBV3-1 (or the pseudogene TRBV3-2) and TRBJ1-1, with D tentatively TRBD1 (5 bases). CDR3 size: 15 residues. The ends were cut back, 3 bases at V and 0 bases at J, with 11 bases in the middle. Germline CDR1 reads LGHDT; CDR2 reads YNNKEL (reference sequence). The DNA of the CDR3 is TGTGCCAGCAGCCAGCGGGGGTACGTGAACACTGAAGCTTTCTTT. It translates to CASSQRGYVNTEAFF.

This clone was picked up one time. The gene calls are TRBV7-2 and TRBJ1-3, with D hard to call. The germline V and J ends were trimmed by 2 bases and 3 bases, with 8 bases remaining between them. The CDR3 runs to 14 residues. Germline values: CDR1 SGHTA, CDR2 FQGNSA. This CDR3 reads CASSLNGFGNTIYF. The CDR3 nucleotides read TGTGCCAGCAGCTTAAACGGGTTTGGAAACACCATATATTTT.

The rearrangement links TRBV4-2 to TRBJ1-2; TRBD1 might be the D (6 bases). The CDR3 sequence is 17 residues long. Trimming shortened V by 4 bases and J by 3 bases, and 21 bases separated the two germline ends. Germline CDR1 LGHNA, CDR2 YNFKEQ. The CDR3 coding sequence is TGTGCCAGCAGCCGAGAAATTACAACTGGACAGCACTATGGCTACACCTTC. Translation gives CASSREITTGQHYGYTF.

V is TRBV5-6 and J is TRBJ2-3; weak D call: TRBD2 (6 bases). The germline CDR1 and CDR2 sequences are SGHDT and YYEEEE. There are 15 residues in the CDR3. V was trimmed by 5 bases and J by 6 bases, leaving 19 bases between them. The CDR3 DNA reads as TGTGCCAGCAGTTCGGGACTGGGGCCTCGGGATACGCAGTATTTT. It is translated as CASSSGLGPRDTQYF.

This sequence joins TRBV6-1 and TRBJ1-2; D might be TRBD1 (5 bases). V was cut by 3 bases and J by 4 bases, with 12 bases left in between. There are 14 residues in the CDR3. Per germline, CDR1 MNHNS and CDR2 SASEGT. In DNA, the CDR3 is TGTGCCAGCAGTGATACTAACAGGCCCTATGGCTACACCTTC. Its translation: CASSDTNRPYGYTF.

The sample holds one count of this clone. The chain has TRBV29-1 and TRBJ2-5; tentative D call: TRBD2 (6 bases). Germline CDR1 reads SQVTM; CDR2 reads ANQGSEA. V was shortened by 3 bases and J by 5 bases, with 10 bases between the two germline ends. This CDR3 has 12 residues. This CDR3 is CSVEGGLETQYF. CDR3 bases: TGCAGCGTTGAGGGGGGTTTGGAGACCCAGTACTTC.

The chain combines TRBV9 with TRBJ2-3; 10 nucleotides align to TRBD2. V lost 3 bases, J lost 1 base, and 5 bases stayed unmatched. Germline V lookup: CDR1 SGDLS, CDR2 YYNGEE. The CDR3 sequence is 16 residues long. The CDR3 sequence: CASSDRTSGRTDTQYF. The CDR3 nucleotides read TGTGCCAGCAGCGATCGGACTAGCGGTCGCACAGATACGCAGTATTTT.

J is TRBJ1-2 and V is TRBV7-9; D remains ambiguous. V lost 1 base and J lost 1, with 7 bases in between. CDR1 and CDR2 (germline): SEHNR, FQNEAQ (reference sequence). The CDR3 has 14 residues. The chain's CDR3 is CASSLGTVNYGYTF. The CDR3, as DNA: TGTGCCAGCAGCTTAGGCACGGTTAACTATGGCTACACCTTC.